This TCR beta chain came from a study of T-cell memory formation after mild COVID-19. A few counts support this clonotype. There are 15 residues in the CDR3. Trimming left V 1 base short and J 3 bases short, with 11 bases between. Looked up from germline, CDR1 is SSHAT and CDR2 is FNYEAQ (reference sequence). One entry per CDR3 protein, called by TCRdb with MiXCR from the 5' RACE reads. The sample includes fewer than 550,000 distinct CDR3 sequences, over 15% of them seen just once. The source of this sequence is an adult woman who had mild COVID-19 (a few samples of this study predate the infection). Cell type and time point are not known. The sample comprised PBMCs or a T cell subset sorted from them (not recorded which). The chain recombines TRBV7-7 with TRBJ2-3; D is ambiguous. The CDR3 region has the DNA TGTGCCAGCAGCTTAGGTTTCGGCAGAACAGATACGCAGTATTTT. The encoded protein is CASSLGFGRTDTQYF.